A single sample gave rise to the 8 T cell receptor beta chains below, sequenced in a study of cytomegalovirus exposure and HLA in healthy donors. With 60 Vbeta and 13 Jbeta primers, the PCR was carried out. Clones were read by immunoSEQ multiplex PCR, and TCRdb kept only the in-frame ones, dropping some. Among roughly 88,000 clones listed, about two thirds were seen once. Sequencing used PBMCs. These receptor sequences come from a man aged 50 or older in good health and CMV-seronegative.

The chain has TRBV28 and TRBJ1-2; D unclear. Germline V gene lookup returns CDR1 MDHEN and CDR2 SYDVKM. This CDR3 region has 13 residues. The V end was cut by 1 base, the J end by 7 bases, with 10 bases between. The CDR3 nucleotides are TGTGCCAGCAGTTTATCCGGCGCGGGTGGCTACACCTTC. Its translation: CASSLSGAGGYTF.

This chain connects TRBV5-4 to TRBJ2-7, with 7 bases lining up with TRBD1. Germline-derived CDR1 and CDR2 are SGHNT and YYREEE (reference sequence). CDR3 length: 15 amino acids. Trimming removed 0 bases from V and 2 bases from J; junction bases left unmatched: 5. Written as DNA, the CDR3 is TGTGCCAGCAGCTTGGATCCAGGGGGTCCCTACGAGCAGTACTTC. This gives the protein CASSLDPGGPYEQYF. Full variable domain (outside the CDR3, taken from reference TRBV5-4 and TRBJ2-7): ETGVTQSPTHLIKTRGQQVTLRCSSQSGHNTVSWYQQALGQGPQFIFQYYREEENGRGNFPPRFSGLQFPNYSSELNVNALELDDSALYLCASSLDPGGPYEQYFGPGTRLTVT.

This sequence joins TRBV19 and TRBJ2-2, with D perhaps matching TRBD2 (5 bases). This CDR3 has 12 amino acids. V was trimmed by 3 bases and J by 8 bases, leaving 7 bases between them. CDR1 and CDR2 (germline): LNHDA, SQIVND (reference sequence). This CDR3 reads CASSIRGGELFF. The CDR3 nucleotides are TGTGCCAGTAGTATTAGAGGGGGGGAGCTGTTTTTT.

V gene TRBV5-1 combines with J gene TRBJ1-2; D gene ambiguous. Trimming took off 0 bases at V and 7 bases at J, with 13 bases between the two ends. This CDR3 contains 14 residues. Germline values: CDR1 SGHRS, CDR2 YFSETQ. CDR3 DNA: TGCGCCAGCAGCTTGGGTGCAGGTCCGCCTGGCTACACCTTC. Amino acid sequence: CASSLGAGPPGYTF.

This chain connects TRBV4-1 to TRBJ2-3, with 9 nucleotides matching TRBD2. The CDR3 runs to 16 residues. Losses at the gene ends were 4 bases for V and 4 bases for J; bases not matched to a gene: 9. Per the germline V gene, CDR1 is MGHRA and CDR2 is YSYEKL. The CDR3 nucleotides read TGCGCCAGCAGCCGAGGCGGGAGGGGGGTGTCAGATACGCAGTATTTT. Residues: CASSRGGRGVSDTQYF.

The chain combines TRBV28 with TRBJ1-6; 9 positions match TRBD1. The J segment lost 9 bases and the V segment lost 10 bases, leaving 10 bases of the junction unmatched. The germline V gene has CDR1 MDHEN and CDR2 SYDVKM. The CDR3 sequence is 14 residues long. The CDR3 DNA reads TGTGCCACCCTGGGGGGGACAGGGTCTTCACCCCTCCACTTT. Protein product: CATLGGTGSSPLHF.

The genes are TRBV19 and TRBJ1-5, with 7 bases aligning to TRBD1. Germline V gene sequence: CDR1 LNHDA, CDR2 SQIVND (reference sequence). CDR3 length: 15 amino acids. V lost 4 bases to trimming and J lost 2 bases; unmatched junction nucleotides: 5. Here the CDR3 reads CASSTLGQGNQPQHF. The CDR3 DNA sequence: TGTGCCAGTAGTACCCTCGGACAGGGCAATCAGCCCCAGCATTTT.

The rearrangement joins TRBV19 to TRBJ2-1, with TRBD2 matching 9 bases. CDR1 and CDR2 (germline): LNHDA, SQIVND (reference sequence). This CDR3 region has 18 residues. V was clipped by 7 bases and J by 4 bases; unmatched bases: 17. The CDR3 here is CASNPWVGSGRTYNEQFF. Written as DNA, the CDR3 is TGTGCCAGTAACCCCTGGGTTGGTAGCGGGAGAACATACAATGAGCAGTTCTTC.